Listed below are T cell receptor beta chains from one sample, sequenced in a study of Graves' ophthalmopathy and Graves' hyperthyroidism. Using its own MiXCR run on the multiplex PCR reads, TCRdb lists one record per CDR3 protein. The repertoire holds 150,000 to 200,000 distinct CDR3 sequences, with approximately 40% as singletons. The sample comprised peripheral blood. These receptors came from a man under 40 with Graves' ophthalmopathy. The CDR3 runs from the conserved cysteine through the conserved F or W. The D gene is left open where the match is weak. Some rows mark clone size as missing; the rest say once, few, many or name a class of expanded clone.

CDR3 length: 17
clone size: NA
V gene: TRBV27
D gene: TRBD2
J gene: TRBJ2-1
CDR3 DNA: TGTGCCAGCAGTGCGGGACTGGCGGGAGTATCCTACAATGAGCAGTTCTTC
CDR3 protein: CASSAGLAGVSYNEQFF

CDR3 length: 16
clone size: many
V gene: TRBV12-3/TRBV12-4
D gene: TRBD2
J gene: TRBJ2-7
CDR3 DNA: TGTGCCAGCAGTACCCAGACTAGCGCCCATGGGGGCGAGCAGTACTTC
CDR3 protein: CASSTQTSAHGGEQYF

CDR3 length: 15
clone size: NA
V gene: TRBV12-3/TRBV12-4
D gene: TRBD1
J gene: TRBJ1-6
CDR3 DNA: TGTGCCAGCAGACGACGACAGGGGTTGGGTTCACCCCTCCACTTT
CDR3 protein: CASRRRQGLGSPLHF

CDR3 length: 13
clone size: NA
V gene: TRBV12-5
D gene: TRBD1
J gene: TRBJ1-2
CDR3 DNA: TGTGCTAGTGGTTCGGACAGGATCTATGGCTACACCTTC
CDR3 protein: CASGSDRIYGYTF

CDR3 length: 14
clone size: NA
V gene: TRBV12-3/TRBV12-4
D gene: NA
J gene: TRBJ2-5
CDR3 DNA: TGTGCCAGCAGTTTAAGTTGGGGCGCGGAGACCCAGTACTTC
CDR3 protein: CASSLSWGAETQYF

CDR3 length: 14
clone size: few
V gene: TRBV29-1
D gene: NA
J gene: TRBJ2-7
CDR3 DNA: TGCAGCGTTGAAGGGCCGGGCCGAACCTACGAGCAGTACTTC
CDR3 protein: CSVEGPGRTYEQYF

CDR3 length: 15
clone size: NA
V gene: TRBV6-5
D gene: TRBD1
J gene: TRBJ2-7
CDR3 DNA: TGTGCCAGCAGTTCTAACGGACAGGGGGCGAGCGAGCAGTACTTC
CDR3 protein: CASSSNGQGASEQYF

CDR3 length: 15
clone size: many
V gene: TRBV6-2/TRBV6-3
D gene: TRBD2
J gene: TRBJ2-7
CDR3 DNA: TGTGCCAGCAGTACCGGGACTAGCGGGCTCTACGAGCAGTACTTC
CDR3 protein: CASSTGTSGLYEQYF

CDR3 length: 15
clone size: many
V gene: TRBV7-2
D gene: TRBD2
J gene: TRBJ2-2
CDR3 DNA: TGTGCCAGCAGCCGAGGTAGCGGGACTTCCGGGGAGCTGTTTTTT
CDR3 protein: CASSRGSGTSGELFF

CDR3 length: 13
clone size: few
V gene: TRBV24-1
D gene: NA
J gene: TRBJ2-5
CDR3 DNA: TGTGCCACCAGTGATCGGGGGCGCAAGACCCAGTACTTC
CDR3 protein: CATSDRGRKTQYF

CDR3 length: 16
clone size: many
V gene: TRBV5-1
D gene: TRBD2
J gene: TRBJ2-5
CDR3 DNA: TGCGCCAGCAGCTTAGACGGGACTAGCGGGCAAGAGACCCAGTACTTC
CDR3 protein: CASSLDGTSGQETQYF

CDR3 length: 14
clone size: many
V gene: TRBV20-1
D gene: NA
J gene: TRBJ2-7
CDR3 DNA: TGCAGTGCTAGCAACCCGGCCCCCCCTACCGAGCAGTACTTC
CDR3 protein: CSASNPAPPTEQYF

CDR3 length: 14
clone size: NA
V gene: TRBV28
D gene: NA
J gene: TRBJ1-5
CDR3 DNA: TGTGCCAGCAGTCCCCGACAGGAAAATCAGCCCCAGCATTTT
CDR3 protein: CASSPRQENQPQHF

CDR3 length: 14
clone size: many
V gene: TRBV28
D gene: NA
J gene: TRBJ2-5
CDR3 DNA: TGTGCCAGCAGTTTTGCCCAACTCCAAGAGACCCAGTACTTC
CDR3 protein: CASSFAQLQETQYF

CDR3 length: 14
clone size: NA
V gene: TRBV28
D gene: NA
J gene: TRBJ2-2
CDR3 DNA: TGTGCCAGCAGTTGGGATACGAACACCGGGGAGCTGTTTTTT
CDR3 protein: CASSWDTNTGELFF

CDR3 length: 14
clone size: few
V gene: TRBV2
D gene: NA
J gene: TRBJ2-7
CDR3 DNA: TGTGCCAGCAGTTTGTTGGGACTCACGAACGAGCAGTACTTC
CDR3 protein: CASSLLGLTNEQYF

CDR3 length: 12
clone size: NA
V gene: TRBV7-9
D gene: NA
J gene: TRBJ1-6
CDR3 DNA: TGTGCCAGCAGCCGACAGAATTCACCCCTCCACTTT
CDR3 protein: CASSRQNSPLHF

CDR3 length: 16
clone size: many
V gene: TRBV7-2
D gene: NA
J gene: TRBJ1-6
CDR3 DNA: TGTGCCAGCAGCTTAGGGGGAATAGGGGCAGGTTCACCCCTCCACTTT
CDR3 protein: CASSLGGIGAGSPLHF

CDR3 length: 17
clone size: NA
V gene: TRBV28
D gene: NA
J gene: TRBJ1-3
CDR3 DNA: TGTGCCAGCAGTTTGTTCTCGGCAGGGTGGGCTGGAAACACCATATATTTT
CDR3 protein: CASSLFSAGWAGNTIYF

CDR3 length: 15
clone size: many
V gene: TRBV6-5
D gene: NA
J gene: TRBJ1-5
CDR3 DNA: TGTGCCAGCAGTTACCCTGTAAACAACAATCAGCCCCAGCATTTT
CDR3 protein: CASSYPVNNNQPQHF

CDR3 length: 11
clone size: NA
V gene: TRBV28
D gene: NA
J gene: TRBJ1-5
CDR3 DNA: TGTGCCAGCCGGGTAGACACCGCCCAGCATTTT
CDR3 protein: CASRVDTAQHF

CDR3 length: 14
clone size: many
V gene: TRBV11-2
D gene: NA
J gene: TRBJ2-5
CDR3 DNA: TGTGCCAGCAGCTTTGGGGGTGCCGAAGAGACCCAGTACTTC
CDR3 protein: CASSFGGAEETQYF

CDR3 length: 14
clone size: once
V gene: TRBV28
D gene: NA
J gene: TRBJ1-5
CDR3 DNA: TGTGCCAGCAGTTTCCACAGGGGCAATCAGCCCCAGCATTTT
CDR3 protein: CASSFHRGNQPQHF

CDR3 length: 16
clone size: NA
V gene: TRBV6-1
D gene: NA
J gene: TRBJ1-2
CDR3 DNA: TGTGCCAGCAGTGAAGAGACAGGCTTCGAGGACTATGGCTACACCTTC
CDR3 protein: CASSEETGFEDYGYTF

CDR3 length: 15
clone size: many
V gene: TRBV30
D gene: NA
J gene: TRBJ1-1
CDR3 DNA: TGTGCCTATGGAAGAGGGTCATCCCTTTTGGAAGAAGCTTTCTTT
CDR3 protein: CAYGRGSSLLEEAFF

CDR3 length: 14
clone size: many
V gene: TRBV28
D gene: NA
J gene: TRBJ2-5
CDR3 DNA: TGTGCCAGCAGTTTTATTGGTAGGGCGAAGACCCAGTACTTC
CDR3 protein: CASSFIGRAKTQYF

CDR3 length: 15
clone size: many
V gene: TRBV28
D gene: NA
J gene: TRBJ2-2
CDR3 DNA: TGTGCCAGCTTCCCCCGGACAGCGAACACCGGGGAGCTGTTTTTT
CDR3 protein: CASFPRTANTGELFF

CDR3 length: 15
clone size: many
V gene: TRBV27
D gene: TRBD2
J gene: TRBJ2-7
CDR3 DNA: TGTGCCAGCAGTTCCGATAGCGGGAGGGCCAACGAGCAGTACTTC
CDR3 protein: CASSSDSGRANEQYF

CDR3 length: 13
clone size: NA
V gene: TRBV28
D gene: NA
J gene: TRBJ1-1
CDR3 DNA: TGTGCCAGCAGTTTAAGCAGGGATGGTGAAGCTTTCTTT
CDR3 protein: CASSLSRDGEAFF

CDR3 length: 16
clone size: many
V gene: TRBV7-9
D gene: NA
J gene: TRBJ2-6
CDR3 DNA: TGTGCCAGCAGCTTACCCCGCCAGCCTGGGGCCAACGTCCTGACTTTC
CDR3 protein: CASSLPRQPGANVLTF

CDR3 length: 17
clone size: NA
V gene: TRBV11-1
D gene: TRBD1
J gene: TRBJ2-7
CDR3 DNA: TGTGCCAGCAGCTTAGCTGGCCGAGGGGGCCTTCCCTACGAGCAGTACTTC
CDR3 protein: CASSLAGRGGLPYEQYF

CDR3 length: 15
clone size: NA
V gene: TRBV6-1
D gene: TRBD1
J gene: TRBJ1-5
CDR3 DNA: TGTGCCAGCAGCCGGGACAGGGATAAGGGTCAGCCCCAGCATTTT
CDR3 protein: CASSRDRDKGQPQHF

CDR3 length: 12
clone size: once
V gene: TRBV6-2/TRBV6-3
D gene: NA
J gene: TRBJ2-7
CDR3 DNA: TGTGCCAGCAGCCCTTACTCCTACGAGCAGTACTTC
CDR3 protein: CASSPYSYEQYF

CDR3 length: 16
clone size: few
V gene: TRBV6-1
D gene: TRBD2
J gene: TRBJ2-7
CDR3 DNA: TGTGCCAGCATCTCTTGGCGACTAGCGGGAACGTACGAGCAGTACTTC
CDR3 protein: CASISWRLAGTYEQYF

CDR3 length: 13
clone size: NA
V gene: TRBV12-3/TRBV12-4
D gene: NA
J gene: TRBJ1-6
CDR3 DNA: TGTGCCAGCAATTTGGGACGTGGTGCACCCCTCCACTTT
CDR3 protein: CASNLGRGAPLHF

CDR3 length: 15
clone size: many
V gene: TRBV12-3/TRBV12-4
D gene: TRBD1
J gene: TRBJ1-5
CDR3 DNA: TGTGCCAGCAGTTTAGGACAGGGGAGACATCAGCCCCAGCATTTT
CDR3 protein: CASSLGQGRHQPQHF

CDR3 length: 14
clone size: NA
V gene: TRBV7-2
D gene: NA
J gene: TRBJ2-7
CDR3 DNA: TGTGCCAGCAGCCGTGTTGGAAGCGGGTACGAGCAGTACTTC
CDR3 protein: CASSRVGSGYEQYF

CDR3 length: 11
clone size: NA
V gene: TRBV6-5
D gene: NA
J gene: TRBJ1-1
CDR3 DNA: TGTGCCAGCATTAGACAAACTGAAGCTTTCTTT
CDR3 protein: CASIRQTEAFF

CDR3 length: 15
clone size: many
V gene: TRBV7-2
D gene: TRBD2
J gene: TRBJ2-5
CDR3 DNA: TGTGCCAGCAGTCGGTCTAGCGGGAGTGCAGAGACCCAGTACTTC
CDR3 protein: CASSRSSGSAETQYF

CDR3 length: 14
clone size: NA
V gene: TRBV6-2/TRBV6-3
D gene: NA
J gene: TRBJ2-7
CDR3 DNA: TGTGCCAGCAGGACCCTTGGACGGACTACCGAGCAGTACTTC
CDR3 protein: CASRTLGRTTEQYF

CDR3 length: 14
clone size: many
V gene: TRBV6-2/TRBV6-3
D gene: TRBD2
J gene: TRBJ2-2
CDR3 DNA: TGTGCCAGCAGCCGACTAGCGACCACCGGGGAGCTGTTTTTT
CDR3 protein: CASSRLATTGELFF

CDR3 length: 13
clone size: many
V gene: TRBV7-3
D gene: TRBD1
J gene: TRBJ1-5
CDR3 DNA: TGTGCCAGCAGCTCGGACAGGGGGCAGCCCCAGCATTTT
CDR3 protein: CASSSDRGQPQHF

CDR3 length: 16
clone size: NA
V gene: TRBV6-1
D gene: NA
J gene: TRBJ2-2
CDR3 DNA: TGTGCCAGCAGTCCTTACGCGGGGACGAACACCGGGGAGCTGTTTTTT
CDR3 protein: CASSPYAGTNTGELFF

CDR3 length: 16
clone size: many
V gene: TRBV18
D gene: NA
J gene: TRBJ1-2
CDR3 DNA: TGTGCCAGCTCACCACAGTCTCGGCCGCCTAGCTATGGCTACACCTTC
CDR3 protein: CASSPQSRPPSYGYTF

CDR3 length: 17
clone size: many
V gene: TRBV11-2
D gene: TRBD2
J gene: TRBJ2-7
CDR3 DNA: TGTGCCAGCAGCCACGCTAGCAGCGGGAGGTACTCCTACGAGCAGTACTTC
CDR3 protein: CASSHASSGRYSYEQYF

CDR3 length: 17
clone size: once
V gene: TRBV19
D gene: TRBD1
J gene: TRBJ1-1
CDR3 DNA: TGTGCCAGTAGTACCCGACAGGGGAGGTTGGTGGACACTGAAGCTTTCTTT
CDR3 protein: CASSTRQGRLVDTEAFF

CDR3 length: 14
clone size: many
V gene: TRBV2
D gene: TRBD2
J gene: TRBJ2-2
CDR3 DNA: TGTGCCAGTACTAGCGGGAACGTCGCCGGGGAGCTGTTTTTT
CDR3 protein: CASTSGNVAGELFF

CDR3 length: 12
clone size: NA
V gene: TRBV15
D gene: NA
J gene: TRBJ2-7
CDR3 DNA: TGTGCCACCAGCAGAGGATCCAGCGAGCAGTACTTC
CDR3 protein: CATSRGSSEQYF

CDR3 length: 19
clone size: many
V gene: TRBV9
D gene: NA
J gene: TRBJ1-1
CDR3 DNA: TGTGCCAGCAGCGTAAGATCCGGGACAAAGAACGGGGAGAACACTGAAGCTTTCTTT
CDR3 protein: CASSVRSGTKNGENTEAFF